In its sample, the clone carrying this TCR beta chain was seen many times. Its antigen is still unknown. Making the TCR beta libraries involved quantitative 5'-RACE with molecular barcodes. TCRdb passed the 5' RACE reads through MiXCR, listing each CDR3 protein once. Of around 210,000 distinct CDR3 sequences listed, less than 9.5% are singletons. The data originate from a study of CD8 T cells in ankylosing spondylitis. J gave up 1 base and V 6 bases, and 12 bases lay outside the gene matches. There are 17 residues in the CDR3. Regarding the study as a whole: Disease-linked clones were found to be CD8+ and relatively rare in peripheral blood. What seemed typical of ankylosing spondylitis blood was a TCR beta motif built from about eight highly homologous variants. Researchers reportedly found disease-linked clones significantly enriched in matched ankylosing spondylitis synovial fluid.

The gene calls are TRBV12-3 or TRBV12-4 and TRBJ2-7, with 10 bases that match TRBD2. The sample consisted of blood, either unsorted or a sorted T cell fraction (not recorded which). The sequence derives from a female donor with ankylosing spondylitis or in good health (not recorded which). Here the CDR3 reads CASSISYSGRLSYEQYF. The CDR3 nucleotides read TGTGCCAGCAGCATATCCTATAGCGGGAGGTTGTCCTACGAGCAGTACTTC.